This TCR beta chain comes out of a study of T cells expressing NK-cell markers. Looking at the study overall: HCMV serostatus: most of the eight sequenced donors positive, one negative.

CDR1 and CDR2 from the germline V gene are SGDLS and YYNGEE. The CDR3 consists of 14 residues. From the 5' RACE reads, TCRdb lists one entry per CDR3 protein and no DNA. Its table lists 500,000 to 600,000 distinct CDR3 sequences. The sequence came from a man younger than 35 in good health. The specimen sequenced was blood T cells: a sorted CD56 or NKG2C T cell subset, CD4+ or CD8+ T cells, or bulk PBMC T cells (not recorded which). The gene calls are TRBV9 and TRBJ2-3; TCRdb picks TRBD2, but there is no DNA to check that call. This CDR3 is CASSVGLYTDTQYF. Together with reference TRBV9 and TRBJ2-3, the CDR3 gives the full variable domain: DSGVTQTPKHLITATGQRVTLRCSPRSGDLSVYWYQQSLDQGLQFLIQYYNGEERAKGNILERFSAQQFPDLHSELNLSSLELGDSALYFCASSVGLYTDTQYFGPGTRLTVL.